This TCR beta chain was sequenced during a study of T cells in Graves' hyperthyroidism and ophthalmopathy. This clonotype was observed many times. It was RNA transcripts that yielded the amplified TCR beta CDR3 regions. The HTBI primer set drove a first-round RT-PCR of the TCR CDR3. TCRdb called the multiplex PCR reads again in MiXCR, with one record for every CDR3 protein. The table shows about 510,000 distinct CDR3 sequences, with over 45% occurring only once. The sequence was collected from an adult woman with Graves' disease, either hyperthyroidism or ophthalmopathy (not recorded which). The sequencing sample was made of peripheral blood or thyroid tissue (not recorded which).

CDR3 sequence reads: CASSLRIAGATGELFF. CDR3 in DNA: TGTGCCAGCAGCTTACGCATAGCGGGAGCAACCGGGGAGCTGTTTTTT. V usage is TRBV7-2 and J usage is TRBJ2-2, with 9 bases matching TRBD2. The V gene end was trimmed by 2 bases and the J gene end by 5 bases; junction bases not matched to a gene: 6. The germline gives CDR1 SGHTA, CDR2 FQGNSA. The CDR3 extends over 16 amino acids.